This TCR beta chain is drawn from a study of T cells in Graves' hyperthyroidism and ophthalmopathy. This clonotype was counted at least ten times. This CDR3 contains 13 residues. V lost 5 bases to trimming and J lost 4 bases, with 11 bases between them. Amplification of TCR beta CDR3 regions used RNA as the template. In the first-round RT-PCR of the TCR CDR3, the HTBI primer set was used. TCRdb fed the multiplex PCR reads into MiXCR, producing one record per CDR3 protein. The repertoire holds around 580,000 distinct CDR3 sequences, over 15% seen once, with approximately 20% in the top ten. The receptor comes from a woman between 18 and 29 years old with Graves' hyperthyroidism. V and J are TRBV12-3 or TRBV12-4 and TRBJ1-2; tentative D call: TRBD1 (5 bases). Specimen: blood. Here the CDR3 reads CASSGRRGYGYTF. The CDR3 coding sequence is TGTGCCAGCAGTGGCCGGAGGGGCTATGGCTACACCTTC.